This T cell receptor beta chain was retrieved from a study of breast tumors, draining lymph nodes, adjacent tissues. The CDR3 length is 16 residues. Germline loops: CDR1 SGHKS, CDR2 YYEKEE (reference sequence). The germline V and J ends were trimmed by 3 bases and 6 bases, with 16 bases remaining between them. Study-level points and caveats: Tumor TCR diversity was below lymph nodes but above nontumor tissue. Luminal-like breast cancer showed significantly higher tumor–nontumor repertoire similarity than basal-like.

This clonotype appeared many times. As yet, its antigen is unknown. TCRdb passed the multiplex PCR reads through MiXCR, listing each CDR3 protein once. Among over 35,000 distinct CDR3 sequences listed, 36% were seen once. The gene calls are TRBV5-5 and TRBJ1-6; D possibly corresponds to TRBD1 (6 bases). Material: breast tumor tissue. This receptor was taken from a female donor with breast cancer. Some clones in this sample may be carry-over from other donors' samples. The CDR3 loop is CASSSSGHGPNSPLHF. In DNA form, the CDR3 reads TGTGCCAGCAGCTCCTCGGGACACGGACCTAATTCACCCCTCCACTTT. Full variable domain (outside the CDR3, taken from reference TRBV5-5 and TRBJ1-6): DAGVTQSPTHLIKTRGQQVTLRCSPISGHKSVSWYQQVLGQGPQFIFQYYEKEERGRGNFPDRFSARQFPNYSSELNVNALLLGDSALYLCASSSSGHGPNSPLHFGNGTRLTVT.